This T cell receptor beta chain emerged from a study of blood T cell repertoires in COVID-19. Study as a whole: PBMCs, B-cell-depleted T cells, or T cells provided the cDNA or gDNA that made up the material.

The V end lost 4 bases, the J end lost 8 bases, and 11 bases lay between the germline ends. The V gene's germline CDR1 is KGHDR and CDR2 SFDVKD. The CDR3 is 12 amino acids. Repertoires were generated with immunoSEQ multiplex PCR, while TCRdb's copy carries only in-frame clones and drops some. The table shows 140,000 to 150,000 clones, with about nine tenths occurring only once. Sequencing was done on a sample of peripheral blood. The chain carries TRBV24-1 and TRBJ2-7; D is unclear. This clonotype was obtained from an older man with acute or convalescent COVID-19. The CDR3 nucleotides read TGTGCCACCAGTGACCCCAACTTACAGCAGTACTTC. It translates to CATSDPNLQQYF.